The 9 T cell receptor beta chains below were found in one sample sequenced in a study of blood T cells in healthy people across ages. Combining a sample-barcoded 5' primer with a J-beta primer mix, a second PCR ran for roughly 6 to 12 cycles. TCRdb reprocessed the 5' RACE reads via MiXCR and lists one record per CDR3 protein. In the table there are 950,000 to 1,200,000 distinct CDR3 sequences, 30% to 40% of which are singletons. Source material: blood. The receptors derive from a man between 18 and 29 years old in good health.

This clonotype was seen many times. The chain uses TRBV6-5 and TRBJ1-2; D not certain. V was cut by 5 bases and J by 4 bases, with 8 bases left in between. This CDR3 contains 12 residues. CDR1 is MNHEY and CDR2 is SVGAGI in the germline V gene. The CDR3, as DNA: TGTGCCAGCAGTAACCCAGGCTATGGCTACACCTTC. Its protein is CASSNPGYGYTF.

This clonotype has just a few counts. This rearrangement joins TRBV6-5 to TRBJ2-2; D is ambiguous. From germline, CDR1 is MNHEY and CDR2 SVGAGI. V was clipped by 4 bases and J by 7 bases, with 7 bases between them. CDR3 length: 12 amino acids. The DNA of the CDR3 is TGTGCCAGCAGTTTCCCCGGCGGGGAGCTGTTTTTT. Protein product: CASSFPGGELFF.

Ten or more counts support this clonotype. The V gene is TRBV20-1, the J gene TRBJ2-5; maybe TRBD1 (5 bases). This CDR3 is built from 13 residues. V lost 6 bases, J lost 0 bases, and 11 bases lay in between. Germline lookup yields CDR1 DFQATT and CDR2 SNEGSKA (reference sequence). CDR3 in amino acids: CSAVRQNQETQYF. DNA for the CDR3: TGCAGTGCGGTTCGACAGAACCAAGAGACCCAGTACTTC.

This clonotype was counted only a few times. V and J are TRBV7-6 and TRBJ2-7; no definite D call. The CDR3 spans 14 residues. Trimming took 6 bases from V and 0 from J, leaving 12 bases between them. CDR1 SGHVS and CDR2 FNYEAQ come from the germline V gene. The CDR3 spells CASSPSPDSYEQYF. The DNA of the CDR3 is TGTGCCAGCAGTCCGAGCCCAGACTCCTACGAGCAGTACTTC.

Only a few counts were recorded for this clonotype. This chain connects TRBV4-3 to TRBJ2-5, with 8 bases aligning to TRBD1. The DNA end is more similar to TRBJ2-7, so the J call may be wrong. The CDR3 consists of 16 residues. Germline CDR1 is LGHNA and CDR2 is YSLEER. The CDR3 DNA reads TGCGCCAGCAGCCAAGTAGGTCAGGGGGCGAAGAACGAGCAGTACTTC. This codes for CASSQVGQGAKNEQYF.

V is TRBV27 and J is TRBJ2-1; tentative D call: TRBD2 (6 bases). Deletions cut 9 bases from V and 3 bases from J, with 12 bases between. Germline V gene sequence: CDR1 MNHEY, CDR2 SMNVEV (reference sequence). The CDR3 loop spans 13 amino acids. The CDR3 coding sequence is TGTGCCAGTAACCAGGGAGGCTACAATGAGCAGTTCTTC. Its translation is CASNQGGYNEQFF.

The chain uses TRBV10-3 and TRBJ1-1; 8 nucleotides line up with TRBD1. V trimming: 6 bases; J trimming: 0 bases; junction bases outside the gene matches: 21. Germline lookup yields CDR1 ENHRY and CDR2 SYGVKD. The length of the CDR3 is 20 residues. CDR3 amino acids: CAISSSGTGNGQRVNTEAFF. The CDR3 DNA is TGTGCCATCAGCTCATCCGGGACAGGTAATGGTCAACGGGTGAACACTGAAGCTTTCTTT.

This clonotype was recorded many times. The chain carries TRBV12-5 and TRBJ2-2; D uncertain. This CDR3 is 12 amino acids long. V lost 5 bases and J lost 6, with 7 bases in between. The germline gives CDR1 LGHNT, CDR2 FRNRAP. The CDR3 region is CASGPPPGELFF. The CDR3 DNA reads as TGTGCTAGTGGTCCCCCCCCCGGGGAGCTGTTTTTT.

The chain combines TRBV30 with TRBJ1-1; D is unresolved. CDR1 is GTSNPN, CDR2 SVGIG, per germline (reference sequence). Between the trimmed V and J ends, which lost 0 bases and 8 bases, there was a span of 7 bases. The CDR3 loop spans 11 amino acids. The CDR3 DNA sequence: TGTGCCTGGAGTGTAAGGAACGAAGCTTTCTTT. Residues: CAWSVRNEAFF.